The clone carrying this T cell receptor (beta chain) was recorded a few times. MiXCR, run by TCRdb on the RT-PCR reads, gives a single entry per CDR3 protein. This sample has about 680,000 distinct CDR3 sequences; 13% to 15% occur once, and the top ten carry 3% to 4.5%. Trimming removed 7 bases at V and 1 base at J, with 9 bases between. The CDR3 extends over 12 amino acids. The V gene's germline CDR1 is DFQATT and CDR2 SNEGSKA (reference sequence). Sequencing used memory CD4+ T cells from blood. The chain employs TRBV20-1 and TRBJ2-3, with TRBD2 as a possible D gene (5 bases). This sequence originates from a female donor in good health, serving as a healthy control. The CDR3 nucleotides read TGCAGTGGTTCGGAGGGCACAGATACGCAGTATTTT. As protein: CSGSEGTDTQYF.